A single sample gave rise to the 29 T cell receptor beta chains below, sequenced in a study of monozygotic twins with cystic fibrosis (TCRdb year 2021). Libraries were prepared through the immunoSEQ multiplex PCR assay. In TCRdb, the immuneACCESS table is reduced to in-frame sequences with V and J assigned. These tables do not hold every clone; where another copy was compared, an unresolved V gene accounts for under half, and the others remain unexplained. For this sample the table gives approximately 34,000 clones, of which approximately 87% were detected only once. Jointly, the top ten make up roughly 1.5% of the sample. Sequencing was performed on blood. The receptors originated from a girl between 2 and 10 years old with cystic fibrosis.

The rearrangement links TRBV2 to TRBJ2-7; D is undetermined. The germline gives CDR1 SNHLY, CDR2 FYNNEI. CDR3 length: 13 residues. With 5 bases removed from V and 4 bases from J, the gap between germline ends came to 12 bases. CDR3 loop: CASSRTANYEQYF. The CDR3 DNA is TGTGCCAGCAGTCGGACGGCGAATTACGAGCAGTACTTC.

V is TRBV14 and J is TRBJ2-7, with 7 bases matching TRBD1. This CDR3 spans 13 amino acids. CDR1 SGHDN and CDR2 FVKESK come from the germline V gene. Losses at the gene ends were 2 bases for V and 6 bases for J; bases not matched to a gene: 4. Written as DNA, the CDR3 is TGTGCCAGCAGCCAAAGAACAGGGGCCGAGCAGTACTTC. As protein: CASSQRTGAEQYF.

The V and J genes are TRBV7-2 and TRBJ1-1; 7 nucleotides align to TRBD1. This CDR3 contains 14 residues. Germline assignment: CDR1 SGHTA and CDR2 FQGNSA. V shed 3 bases, J shed 1 base, and the junction held 2 bases outside the gene matches. The CDR3 coding sequence is TGTGCCAGCAGCTTGACAGGGACGAACACTGAAGCTTTCTTT. Its translation: CASSLTGTNTEAFF.

This chain joins TRBV5-6 and TRBJ1-1; D gene unclear. V was cut by 2 bases and J by 4 bases, with 12 bases left in between. Germline V gene sequence: CDR1 SGHDT, CDR2 YYEEEE. The CDR3 has 14 residues. CDR3 protein: CASSFRSLSTEAFF. The CDR3 DNA reads as TGTGCCAGCAGCTTTAGGAGTCTTAGCACTGAAGCTTTCTTT.

CDR3: CASTFNTEAFF. CDR3 nucleotide sequence: TGTGCCAGCACCTTTAACACTGAAGCTTTCTTT. V and J are TRBV7-9 and TRBJ1-1; D is unresolved. V was cut by 7 bases and J by 2 bases, with 5 bases left in between. Germline CDR1 is SEHNR and CDR2 is FQNEAQ (reference sequence). The CDR3 is made up of 11 amino acids.

Written as DNA, the CDR3 is TGTGCCAGCAGTTTAAGGCTAGCGGGGGGCCCTTTCACCGGGGAGCTGTTTTTT. Translation gives CASSLRLAGGPFTGELFF. V and J are TRBV27 and TRBJ2-2, with 11 bases fitting TRBD2. Trimming cost V 2 bases and J 4 bases; bases outside gene matches: 9. This CDR3 comprises 18 residues. CDR1 and CDR2 from the germline V gene are MNHEY and SMNVEV (reference sequence).

J is TRBJ1-4 and V is TRBV10-3; D gene unclear. The CDR3 loop spans 15 amino acids. Germline V gene lookup returns CDR1 ENHRY and CDR2 SYGVKD. The germline V and J ends were trimmed by 0 bases and 7 bases, with 12 bases remaining between them. This chain's CDR3 is CAISESAGIIEKLFF. DNA of the CDR3: TGTGCCATCAGTGAGTCAGCAGGAATTATTGAAAAACTGTTTTTT.

This chain connects TRBV15 to TRBJ1-2; maybe TRBD1 (5 bases). Germline CDR1 reads LNHNV; CDR2 reads YYDKDF (reference sequence). Trimming left V 3 bases short and J 6 bases short, with 14 bases between. CDR3 length: 14 amino acids. The CDR3 sequence: CATSSQGDGDGYTF. DNA for the CDR3: TGTGCCACCAGCAGCCAAGGGGATGGGGATGGCTACACCTTC. Complete variable domain (other parts from reference TRBV15 and TRBJ1-2): DAMVIQNPRYQVTQFGKPVTLSCSQTLNHNVMYWYQQKSSQAPKLLFHYYDKDFNNEADTPDNFQSRRPNTSFCFLDIRSPGLGDTAMYLCATSSQGDGDGYTFGSGTRLTVV.

The chain combines TRBV7-2 with TRBJ1-1; D is undetermined. Trimming stripped 0 bases from V and 7 bases from J, with 6 bases between. CDR3 length: 12 residues. CDR1 and CDR2 from the germline V gene are SGHTA and FQGNSA. In nucleotides, the CDR3 is TGTGCCAGCAGCTTAGCGCTGGGTGAAGCTTTCTTT. Translating it yields CASSLALGEAFF.

The chain employs TRBV14 and TRBJ2-5; D is unresolved. V lost 4 bases and J 4 bases, leaving 16 bases between the germline ends. CDR1 and CDR2 (germline): SGHDN, FVKESK. This CDR3 spans 15 amino acids. The DNA of the CDR3 is TGTGCCAGCAGCCCCACTACGGTTGTACGAGAGACCCAGTACTTC. Amino acid sequence: CASSPTTVVRETQYF.

The chain recombines TRBV6-5 with TRBJ2-7; maybe TRBD2 (5 bases). Germline V gene lookup returns CDR1 MNHEY and CDR2 SVGAGI. There are 13 residues in the CDR3. V shed 8 bases and J shed 7 bases, with 18 bases lying between them. In DNA, the CDR3 is TGTGCCAGCCGCGGGTCCCGTCCTGAAGAGCAGTACTTC. This encodes CASRGSRPEEQYF.

The J gene is TRBJ2-7, the V gene TRBV5-1; 9 nucleotides agree with TRBD1. The V segment lost 2 bases and the J segment 5 bases; nucleotides outside the gene matches: 5. Per the germline V gene, CDR1 is SGHRS and CDR2 is YFSETQ. The CDR3 is made up of 14 amino acids. CDR3 amino acids: CASSFRTGADEQYF. The DNA for the CDR3 is TGCGCCAGCAGCTTTAGGACAGGGGCGGACGAGCAGTACTTC.

This sequence joins TRBV2 and TRBJ2-5, with D tentatively TRBD2 (6 bases). CDR1 is SNHLY, CDR2 FYNNEI, per germline. Trimming left V 7 bases short and J 4 bases short, with 22 bases between. The CDR3 extends over 16 amino acids. CDR3 in amino acids: CASKPPRAEEGETQYF. The CDR3 region has the DNA TGTGCCAGCAAACCTCCCAGGGCGGAGGAGGGAGAGACCCAGTACTTC. The entire variable domain, with the rest obtained from reference TRBV2 and TRBJ2-5, is as follows: EPEVTQTPSHQVTQMGQEVILRCVPISNHLYFYWYRQILGQKVEFLVSFYNNEISEKSEIFDDQFSVERPDGSNFTLKIRSTKLEDSAMYFCASKPPRAEEGETQYFGPGTRLLVL.

The J gene is TRBJ2-7, the V gene TRBV7-9, with TRBD1 matching 9 bases. After removal of 8 bases from V and 4 bases from J, the junction contained 6 bases not matched to a gene. The CDR3 consists of 13 residues. Looked up from germline, CDR1 is SEHNR and CDR2 is FQNEAQ (reference sequence). For the CDR3, the DNA is TGTGCCAGCCGTGGGACAGGGAGGTACGAGCAGTACTTC. As protein: CASRGTGRYEQYF.

This clone has only one observation. The CDR3 region has the DNA TGCGCCAGCAGCCAAGATCCCCCCAAGGGGGGAACAGATACGCAGTATTTT. The encoded protein is CASSQDPPKGGTDTQYF. This rearrangement joins TRBV4-3 to TRBJ2-3, with D possibly called TRBD1 or TRBD2 (6 bases each). V was pared by 0 bases and J by 3 bases, with 16 bases between. The CDR3 sequence is 17 residues long. Germline CDR1 is LGHNA and CDR2 is YSLEER.

This chain joins TRBV5-1 and TRBJ1-1; perhaps TRBD1 as D (5 bases). The CDR3 covers 12 residues. V shed 0 bases and J shed 7 bases, with 7 bases lying between them. Per the germline V gene, CDR1 is SGHRS and CDR2 is YFSETQ. The CDR3 here is CASSLAGGEAFF. The CDR3 DNA sequence: TGCGCCAGCAGCTTGGCCGGGGGTGAAGCTTTCTTT.

This clone has only a few counts. The J gene is TRBJ1-1, the V gene TRBV30, with 7 bases that match TRBD1. Germline CDR1 GTSNPN, CDR2 SVGIG (reference sequence). The CDR3 consists of 14 residues. J gave up 0 bases and V 1 base, and 2 bases lay outside the gene matches. The CDR3 sequence: CAWSAGGLNTEAFF. In DNA, the CDR3 is TGTGCCTGGAGTGCAGGGGGGCTGAACACTGAAGCTTTCTTT. The whole variable domain, remainder taken from reference TRBV30 and TRBJ1-1, is SQTIHQWPATLVQPVGSPLSLECTVEGTSNPNLYWYRQAAGRGLQLLFYSVGIGQISSEVPQNLSASRPQDRQFILSSKKLLLSDSGFYLCAWSAGGLNTEAFFGQGTRLTVV.

The genes are TRBV7-2 and TRBJ2-7; unclear D gene. In germline, CDR1 is SGHTA, CDR2 FQGNSA. Trimming stripped 4 bases from V and 0 bases from J, with 13 bases between. The CDR3 covers 15 residues. In nucleotides, the CDR3 is TGTGCCAGCAGCTCCACGGCGATCAGCTCCTACGAGCAGTACTTC. Amino acids: CASSSTAISSYEQYF.

The chain links TRBV30 to TRBJ1-6; 7 bases are a match to TRBD1. Germline V CDR1 and CDR2: GTSNPN, SVGIG (reference sequence). The CDR3 consists of 14 residues. V lost 0 bases and J lost 15; bases outside the gene matches: 11. The chain's CDR3 is CAWSVPGDRIILHF. For the CDR3, the DNA is TGTGCCTGGAGTGTACCCGGGGACAGAATTATCCTCCACTTT.

The gene calls are TRBV2 and TRBJ2-3; D not certain. The CDR3 consists of 15 residues. Trimming left V 0 bases short and J 2 bases short, with 9 bases between. Looked up from germline, CDR1 is SNHLY and CDR2 is FYNNEI. The CDR3 is CASSEATRFTDTQYF. In DNA form, the CDR3 reads TGTGCCAGCAGTGAAGCTACGCGGTTCACAGATACGCAGTATTTT.

The chain combines TRBV4-2 with TRBJ1-1; D is perhaps TRBD1 (6 bases). Germline CDR1 is LGHNA and CDR2 is YNFKEQ. The CDR3 is 16 residues long. Trimming pared 4 bases from V and 1 base from J, leaving 16 bases between. CDR3 bases: TGTGCCAGCAGCCTTTTGTCCGGGGGCTGGAACACTGAAGCTTTCTTT. Translated: CASSLLSGGWNTEAFF.

The chain employs TRBV9 and TRBJ2-1; unclear D gene. The CDR3 runs 16 residues. Germline lookup yields CDR1 SGDLS and CDR2 YYNGEE. The ends were cut back, 3 bases at V and 8 bases at J, with 21 bases in the middle. The CDR3 DNA reads as TGTGCCAGCAGCGCTCATCAGGAGCCCTTTTGGGATGAGCAGTTCTTC. Translation gives CASSAHQEPFWDEQFF.

J is TRBJ2-1 and V is TRBV5-1, with a tentative D call TRBD1 (8 bases). This CDR3 has 17 residues. Trimming took 1 base from V and 5 from J, leaving 19 bases between them. CDR1 and CDR2 (germline): SGHRS, YFSETQ. The chain's CDR3 is CASSLSARTGRDNEQFF. CDR3 DNA: TGCGCCAGCAGCTTGTCAGCTAGGACAGGGAGGGACAATGAGCAGTTCTTC.

The V gene is TRBV29-1, the J gene TRBJ1-2, with 10 positions matching TRBD1. Germline CDR1 is SQVTM and CDR2 is ANQGSEA. The CDR3 has 12 residues. The CDR3 here is CIITGQGHGYTF. The CDR3 nucleotides are TGCATTATTACGGGACAGGGGCATGGCTACACCTTC.

The chain combines TRBV18 with TRBJ1-2; no definite D call. V was clipped by 6 bases and J by 4 bases, with 12 bases between them. Germline CDR1 and CDR2: KGHSH and LQKENI. The CDR3 contains 13 residues. The CDR3 coding sequence is TGTGCCAGCTCTCGCGACAAGTCCTATGGCTACACCTTC. Translated, it gives CASSRDKSYGYTF.

The chain is built from TRBV25-1 and TRBJ1-2; D possibly corresponds to TRBD1 (6 bases). Germline CDR1 reads MGHDK; CDR2 reads SYGVNS. Trimming cost V 3 bases and J 9 bases, with 20 bases left between them. There are 15 residues in the CDR3. The CDR3 DNA follows: TGTGCCAGCAGTGACCCCCTTGGGGGGGCGTGGAGCTACACCTTC. Its translation: CASSDPLGGAWSYTF.

The gene calls are TRBV5-6 and TRBJ2-3, with a tentative D call TRBD1 (5 bases). V dropped 5 bases and J dropped 3 bases, with 13 bases sitting between them. Germline loops: CDR1 SGHDT, CDR2 YYEEEE. The CDR3 spans 14 residues. CDR3 sequence reads: CASSRPTATDTQYF. Written as DNA, the CDR3 is TGTGCCAGCAGTCGACCGACAGCGACAGATACGCAGTATTTT.

The CDR3 sequence is CASSFGQGLYEQYF. Here the CDR3 DNA reads TGTGCCAGCAGCTTTGGGCAGGGTCTCTACGAGCAGTACTTC. The chain links TRBV11-2 to TRBJ2-7; D may be TRBD1 (5 bases). Looked up from germline, CDR1 is SGHAT and CDR2 is FQNNGV. The CDR3 consists of 14 residues. V gave up 3 bases and J gave up 3 bases, with 12 bases separating them.

The gene calls are TRBV5-8 and TRBJ2-5; 10 bases line up with TRBD1. This CDR3 is 16 amino acids long. J was trimmed by 5 bases and V by 5 bases; bases with no gene match: 12. CDR1 is SGHTS and CDR2 is YDEGEE in the germline V gene. For the CDR3, the DNA is TGTGCCAGCAGTTTTCCCGGGACAGGGGTTATGGAGACCCAGTACTTC. It is translated as CASSFPGTGVMETQYF.